This entry features one TCR beta chain sequence. What it binds is not known. One end of the junction is discordant with germline, which a read error may explain. Sequencing was performed with immunoSEQ multiplex PCR; in TCRdb, only in-frame clones are kept and a portion is missing. The sample includes some 84,000 clones, approximately 84% of them seen just once. The data belong to a study of PD-1 blockade in mismatch repair-deficient tumors. Overall study context: All were previously treated, progressing patients with about 12 mismatch repair-deficient cancer types.

The CDR3 covers 13 residues. From germline, CDR1 is SGHRS and CDR2 YFSETQ. Every patient had mismatch repair deficiency by PCR or immunohistochemistry. TCRs were sequenced from a few patients responding to pembrolizumab. Study-wide findings and caveats: Rapid post-treatment expansion, then contraction, generally preceding radiologic response, marked tumor-resident clones.

The chain uses TRBV5-1 and TRBJ2-5; TRBD2 might be the D (5 bases). The source is an adult with mismatch repair-deficient cancer. Sequenced here: peripheral blood, sampled 12 weeks after starting pembrolizumab. DNA of the CDR3: TGCGCCAGCAGCCTGTCAAGTGAAGCGGAGGCACACTTC. Translated, it gives CASSLSSEAEAHF.